This passage covers 21 T cell receptor beta chains from one sample sequenced in a study of blood T cell repertoires in COVID-19. Data came from immunoSEQ multiplex PCR; TCRdb stores just in-frame clones and leaves some out. The sample includes about 73,000 clones, over 80% of them seen just once. The sample consisted of peripheral blood. These receptors all come from a man older than 75 with active or convalescent COVID-19.

The chain joins TRBV4-1 to TRBJ1-1, with D unclear. V was shortened by 1 base and J by 5 bases, with 14 bases between the two germline ends. Germline V gives CDR1 MGHRA, CDR2 YSYEKL. CDR3 length: 15 residues. The CDR3 nucleotides read TGCGCCAGCAGCCAAGTAGTTTTGGTTTGGACTGAAGCTTTCTTT. It specifies CASSQVVLVWTEAFF.

This clone was counted once. The V call is TRBV2, the J call TRBJ2-7, with TRBD1 matching 10 bases. The germline V gene encodes CDR1 SNHLY and CDR2 FYNNEI. This CDR3 spans 15 amino acids. Trimming cost V 6 bases and J 4 bases; bases outside gene matches: 9. CDR3 loop: CASRAGQGVSYEQYF. CDR3 in DNA: TGTGCCAGCAGGGCCGGACAGGGGGTCTCGTACGAGCAGTACTTC. The whole variable domain, remainder taken from reference TRBV2 and TRBJ2-7, is EPEVTQTPSHQVTQMGQEVILRCVPISNHLYFYWYRQILGQKVEFLVSFYNNEISEKSEIFDDQFSVERPDGSNFTLKIRSTKLEDSAMYFCASRAGQGVSYEQYFGPGTRLTVT.

J is TRBJ2-5 and V is TRBV7-8, with D tentatively TRBD2 (5 bases). Germline lookup yields CDR1 SGHVS and CDR2 FQNEAQ. With 5 bases removed from V and 2 bases from J, the gap between germline ends came to 15 bases. The CDR3 runs 15 residues. The CDR3 DNA sequence: TGTGCCAGCAGCCTGAGACGGGGAAGTCAAGAGACCCAGTACTTC. It translates to CASSLRRGSQETQYF.

This clone occurred once. The V gene is TRBV20-1, the J gene TRBJ1-5; D perhaps matches TRBD1 (5 bases). The CDR3 is 13 residues long. The V gene's germline CDR1 is DFQATT and CDR2 SNEGSKA (reference sequence). V shed 3 bases and J shed 3 bases, with 9 bases lying between them. CDR3 DNA sequence: TGCAGTGCTAGTCAGGGAAACAATCAGCCCCAGCATTTT. Translating gives CSASQGNNQPQHF.

The chain uses TRBV30 and TRBJ1-2; no firm D call. Germline CDR1 and CDR2: GTSNPN and SVGIG (reference sequence). The V gene lost 4 bases and the J gene lost 1 base, with 16 bases spanning the gap. The CDR3 runs 15 residues. The DNA for the CDR3 is TGTGCCTGGAAGTCGGTGGGCCTTTTTAACTATGGCTACACCTTC. This codes for CAWKSVGLFNYGYTF.

Notes on this clone: At one boundary the junction diverges from the germline segment, which might be a read error. The chain has TRBV3-1 (or the pseudogene TRBV3-2) and TRBJ2-7, with D maybe TRBD1 (6 bases). In germline, CDR1 is LGHDT, CDR2 YNNKEL (reference sequence). The CDR3 loop spans 14 amino acids. The CDR3 bases are TGTGCCAGCACCCAAACAGGGTTCGGGGCCGAGCAGTACTTC. The encoded protein is CASTQTGFGAEQYF.

The V gene is TRBV6-5, the J gene TRBJ1-2, with 8 bases identical to TRBD1. Trimming cost V 0 bases and J 7 bases; bases outside gene matches: 4. The CDR3 is made up of 14 amino acids. The germline V gene encodes CDR1 MNHEY and CDR2 SVGAGI. Here the CDR3 DNA reads TGTGCCAGCAGTTACTCCAGGGGGCAGGGTGGCTACACCTTC. Protein product: CASSYSRGQGGYTF.

The J gene is TRBJ2-2, the V gene TRBV27; 7 bases match TRBD1. The length of the CDR3 is 15 residues. The germline gives CDR1 MNHEY, CDR2 SMNVEV (reference sequence). J lost 7 bases, V lost 6 bases, and 11 bases had no gene match. CDR3 amino acids: CASRAAGGRGGELFF. The CDR3 DNA reads as TGTGCCAGCAGGGCTGCAGGGGGAAGGGGCGGGGAGCTGTTTTTT.

This clone was counted between two and nine times. The chain recombines TRBV5-1 with TRBJ1-2; a weak D match, TRBD1 (6 bases). The CDR3 length is 16 residues. Germline CDR1 SGHRS, CDR2 YFSETQ. Trimming removed 0 bases from V and 4 bases from J, with 16 bases in between. In nucleotides, the CDR3 is TGCGCCAGCAGCTTGGAGTGGTCCCAGGGGCCCTATGGCTACACCTTC. Its translation: CASSLEWSQGPYGYTF. Full variable domain (missing parts from reference TRBV5-1 and TRBJ1-2): KAGVTQTPRYLIKTRGQQVTLSCSPISGHRSVSWYQQTPGQGLQFLFEYFSETQRNKGNFPGRFSGRQFSNSRSEMNVSTLELGDSALYLCASSLEWSQGPYGYTFGSGTRLTVV.

The CDR3 DNA reads TGTGCCAGCAGCCAAGGGGCGAGATCGGAGACCCAGTACTTC. Translation gives CASSQGARSETQYF. This chain links TRBV14 with TRBJ2-5, with D uncertain. Germline CDR1 and CDR2: SGHDN and FVKESK. This CDR3 is built from 14 residues. Deletions cut 1 base from V and 5 bases from J, with 11 bases between.

V and J are TRBV5-6 and TRBJ2-5; the match to TRBD2 covers 7 bases. This CDR3 is built from 15 residues. Germline V gene data show CDR1 as SGHDT and CDR2 as YYEEEE. Trimming took 5 bases from V and 2 from J; bases not matched to a gene: 9. Written as DNA, the CDR3 is TGTGCCAGCAGTCCTGCGGGGGTCATACAAGAGACCCAGTACTTC. This encodes CASSPAGVIQETQYF.

The chain employs TRBV3-1 (or the pseudogene TRBV3-2) and TRBJ2-2, with 13 bases fitting TRBD2. The CDR3 totals 18 residues. V lost 1 base to trimming and J lost 3 bases; unmatched junction nucleotides: 5. Per the germline V gene, CDR1 is LGHDT and CDR2 is YNNKEL (reference sequence). CDR3 in amino acids: CASSQGDTSGGDTGELFF. CDR3 in DNA: TGTGCCAGCAGCCAAGGGGACACTAGCGGGGGGGACACCGGGGAGCTGTTTTTT.

V and J are TRBV7-9 and TRBJ2-3; 11 positions agree with TRBD1. The J segment lost 4 bases and the V segment lost 4 bases, leaving 4 bases of the junction unmatched. The germline CDR1 and CDR2 sequences are SEHNR and FQNEAQ (reference sequence). The CDR3 extends over 15 amino acids. CDR3 in DNA: TGTGCCAGCAGCTGGGGACAGGGGGAGGCAGATACGCAGTATTTT. Amino acid sequence: CASSWGQGEADTQYF.

CDR3 coding DNA: TGTGCCAGCAGTTACCATAGACAGGGCAATCAGCCCCAGCATTTT. Translating it yields CASSYHRQGNQPQHF. The chain uses TRBV6-2 or TRBV6-3 and TRBJ1-5; the D gene is possibly TRBD1 (6 bases). This CDR3 has 15 residues. Trimming took off 2 bases at V and 2 bases at J, with 10 bases between the two ends. The germline V gene has CDR1 MNHEY and CDR2 SVGEGT.

The chain links TRBV5-4 to TRBJ1-3; possible D gene TRBD1, 6 bases. Deletions cut 0 bases from V and 3 bases from J, with 10 bases between. The germline V gene encodes CDR1 SGHNT and CDR2 YYREEE (reference sequence). The CDR3 is made up of 15 amino acids. CDR3 sequence: CASSLGGQLGNTIYF. Here the CDR3 DNA reads TGTGCCAGCAGCTTGGGAGGACAGCTTGGAAACACCATATATTTT.

This clone occurred once. The V call is TRBV11-3, the J call TRBJ2-3; TRBD2 agrees at 10 bases. In germline, CDR1 is SGHNT, CDR2 YENEEA. This CDR3 spans 13 amino acids. V shed 5 bases, J shed 4 bases, and the junction held 0 bases outside the gene matches. In DNA, the CDR3 is TGTGCCAGCAGCCTAGCGGGAGCAGATACGCAGTATTTT. Translation: CASSLAGADTQYF.

This chain uses TRBV5-1 with TRBJ2-7; D is ambiguous. The length of the CDR3 is 15 residues. V shed 0 bases and J shed 1 base, with 11 bases lying between them. Germline lookup yields CDR1 SGHRS and CDR2 YFSETQ. CDR3 amino acids: CASSLGYSSSYEQYF. The CDR3 region has the DNA TGCGCCAGCAGCTTGGGGTACAGCTCTTCCTACGAGCAGTACTTC. Full variable domain (remainder filled in from reference TRBV5-1 and TRBJ2-7): KAGVTQTPRYLIKTRGQQVTLSCSPISGHRSVSWYQQTPGQGLQFLFEYFSETQRNKGNFPGRFSGRQFSNSRSEMNVSTLELGDSALYLCASSLGYSSSYEQYFGPGTRLTVT.

The rearrangement uses TRBV5-4 and TRBJ2-2, with no clear D. V dropped 2 bases and J dropped 4 bases, with 12 bases sitting between them. This CDR3 region has 15 residues. CDR1 is SGHNT, CDR2 YYREEE, per germline (reference sequence). The CDR3 spells CASSFPPPGTGELFF. The DNA of the CDR3 is TGTGCCAGCAGCTTTCCCCCACCGGGCACCGGGGAGCTGTTTTTT.

V usage is TRBV6-1 and J usage is TRBJ2-7; 8 positions agree with TRBD1. Looked up from germline, CDR1 is MNHNS and CDR2 is SASEGT. The ends lost 2 bases at V and 5 bases at J; junction bases unmatched: 8. The CDR3 is 15 residues long. CDR3 amino acids: CASSEQGARLHEQYF. CDR3 DNA sequence: TGTGCCAGCAGTGAACAGGGGGCGCGTTTACACGAGCAGTACTTC.

The chain joins TRBV6-5 to TRBJ1-1, with D unresolved. Germline CDR1 MNHEY, CDR2 SVGAGI. This CDR3 has 12 amino acids. Deletions cut 8 bases from V and 7 bases from J, with 14 bases between. CDR3 region: CASSRTEGEAFF. In DNA form, the CDR3 reads TGTGCCAGCTCAAGGACTGAGGGTGAAGCTTTCTTT.

The rearrangement uses TRBV5-6 and TRBJ2-3; 9 bases align to TRBD2. CDR3 length: 16 residues. Unmatched junction bases numbered 9, after V lost 2 bases and J lost 5 bases. Germline V lookup: CDR1 SGHDT, CDR2 YYEEEE. The CDR3 DNA reads TGTGCCAGCAGCTTCGACGGCGGGAGGGTCGGAGATACGCAGTATTTT. Its protein is CASSFDGGRVGDTQYF. Supplemented by reference TRBV5-6 and TRBJ2-3, the full variable domain reads DAGVTQSPTHLIKTRGQQVTLRCSPKSGHDTVSWYQQALGQGPQFIFQYYEEEERQRGNFPDRFSGHQFPNYSSELNVNALLLGDSALYLCASSFDGGRVGDTQYFGPGTRLTVL.